This TCR beta chain was retrieved from a study of T-cell memory formation after mild COVID-19. Study findings and constraints: Memory from before infection featured some responding clones, which suggests cross-reactive memory joined. Day 15 to 85 contracting clones showed balanced CD4/CD8; day 15 to 37 expanders favored CD4+. Those CD4+ clones that contracted were mainly in CM and EM (CD8+ ones in EMRA).

From 5'RACE with constant-segment primers came TCR alpha and TCR beta cDNA libraries that carried sample barcodes and UMIs. Using its own MiXCR run on the 5' RACE reads, TCRdb lists one record per CDR3 protein. This table has about 150,000 distinct CDR3 sequences, approximately 15% appearing once. In regard to this clonotype: Antigen: not known.

Source material: PBMCs or a T cell subset sorted from them (not recorded which). This clonotype originated in an adult woman who had mild COVID-19 (a few samples of this study predate the infection). Cell type and time point are not known.

CDR3 DNA sequence: TGCAGCGTGGGATTTTGGGGGGACAGGACCTACGAGCAGTACTTC. Protein: CSVGFWGDRTYEQYF. This chain connects TRBV29-1 to TRBJ2-7; 8 bases match TRBD1. Germline CDR1 SQVTM, CDR2 ANQGSEA. Losses at the gene ends were 6 bases for V and 2 bases for J; bases not matched to a gene: 12. The CDR3 extends over 15 amino acids.